This T cell receptor beta chain came from a study of blood T cells in healthy people across ages. Alongside a J-beta primer mix, a sample-barcoded 5' primer served in a second PCR lasting about 7 to 12 cycles. MiXCR was run by TCRdb on the 5' RACE reads, yielding one entry per CDR3 protein. The sample consists of roughly 1,700,000 distinct CDR3 sequences, 25% to 30% of them appearing once. The CDR3 consists of 13 residues. V was pared by 0 bases and J by 8 bases, with 10 bases between. Germline CDR1 KGHSH, CDR2 LQKENI. The V and J genes are TRBV18 and TRBJ1-2; D not certain. The TCR was taken from a young woman in good health. The sequenced material came from blood. In nucleotides, the CDR3 is TGTGCCAGCTCACCACCCTTAGACCCCGGCTACACCTTC. Translated, it gives CASSPPLDPGYTF.